Listed here are 10 T cell receptor beta chains from one sample, sequenced in a study of T cells in women clearing cervical HPV infection. Repertoires were generated with immunoSEQ multiplex PCR, while TCRdb's copy carries only in-frame clones and drops some. Recorded for this sample: over 15,000 clones. Source material: blood buffy coat. Source of these receptors: a woman between 18 and 70 years old with a cervical HPV16 infection that either progressed to CIN3+ or cleared (not recorded which).

Comment on this clone: The read comes to an end 3 residues before the CDR3 does, leaving the germline J gene to fill in the end. This chain joins TRBV5-4 and TRBJ2-5; TRBD2 is a possible D gene (6 bases). Trimming took 2 bases from V and 4 from J, leaving 15 bases between them. Germline CDR1 and CDR2: SGHNT and YYREEE (reference sequence). The CDR3 length is 15 residues. CDR3 DNA, as far as it was read: TGTGCCAGCAGCTTACCCGGGGCGGGGCGAGAGACC. Protein: CASSLPGAGRET. In full, the CDR3 reads CASSLPGAGRETQYF.

Worth noting for this clone: The read is 3 residues too short to cover the CDR3 end, so that end is filled in from the germline J gene. The V and J genes are TRBV18 and TRBJ2-5; D unresolved. Germline values: CDR1 KGHSH, CDR2 LQKENI. The CDR3 is made up of 14 amino acids. V lost 0 bases to trimming and J lost 1 base, with 6 bases between them. Here the CDR3 reads CASSPPSRQETQYF. The sequenced part of the CDR3 DNA is TGTGCCAGCTCACCACCATCGCGCCAAGAGACC.

Worth noting for this clone: The read finishes 3 residues shy of the CDR3 end, and the germline J gene is used to complete it. The gene calls are TRBV20-1 and TRBJ1-3; 8 positions agree with TRBD1. CDR3 length equals 15 residues. The trim removed 5 bases at V and 0 bases at J, leaving 6 bases unmatched. Per germline, CDR1 DFQATT and CDR2 SNEGSKA (reference sequence). Partial CDR3 DNA: TGCAGTGCTGACCGACAGGGGAGCTCTGGAAACACC. Its protein product is CSADRQGSSGNT. The full CDR3 protein reads CSADRQGSSGNTIYF.

CDR3 region: CACRGGDTEAFF. The covered CDR3 bases are TGTGCCTGTCGCGGGGGCGACACTGAA. The V and J genes are TRBV30 and TRBJ1-1; D perhaps matches TRBD1 (6 bases). The CDR3 is cut off 3 residues early in the read; its end comes from the germline J gene. The V and J ends lost 6 bases and 3 bases respectively, with 11 bases between them. CDR3 size: 12 residues. CDR1 is GTSNPN, CDR2 SVGIG, per germline (reference sequence).

The chain's CDR3 is CASSQTGRGNSPLHF. CDR3 DNA, as far as it was read: TGTGCCAGCAGCCAGACAGGGAGGGGTAATTCACCC. This chain connects TRBV12-3 or TRBV12-4 to TRBJ1-6, with 7 positions matching TRBD1. The CDR3 is cut off 3 residues early in the read; its end comes from the germline J gene. V shed 6 bases and J 6 bases; nucleotides not matched to a gene: 8. The CDR3 is 15 residues long.

The CDR3 bases that were read are TGCAGCGCCCTCAGTCCAAAGAACACTGAA. Its translation is CSALSPKNTE. The entire CDR3 protein is CSALSPKNTEAFF. The rearrangement links TRBV29-1 to TRBJ1-1; D gene uncertain. The observed sequence ends 3 residues before the CDR3 terminus, with the missing tail filled in from the germline J gene. The length of the CDR3 is 13 residues. Trimming cost V 7 bases and J 1 base, with 13 bases left between them. CDR1 is SQVTM and CDR2 is ANQGSEA in the germline V gene.

Concerning this clone itself: The read gets to within 3 residues of the CDR3 end, and the germline J gene fills in the rest. The chain has TRBV7-9 and TRBJ1-4; a weak D match, TRBD1 (6 bases). The CDR3 has 15 residues. V lost 9 bases to trimming and J lost 2 bases, with 16 bases between them. The germline V gene has CDR1 SEHNR and CDR2 FQNEAQ (reference sequence). CDR3 loop: CASTDSSVTNEKLFF. The CDR3 DNA, read in part, is TGTGCCAGTACGGACAGTTCAGTGACTAATGAAAAA.

Notes on this clone: The DNA ends 3 residues before the CDR3 does, and the rest of the CDR3 is filled in from the germline J gene. J is TRBJ2-1 and V is TRBV5-1; 8 bases match TRBD1. Germline loops: CDR1 SGHRS, CDR2 YFSETQ. Unmatched junction bases numbered 11, after V lost 4 bases and J lost 8 bases. There are 15 residues in the CDR3. The CDR3 loop is CASSPGQGPWDEQFF. The CDR3 DNA, read in part, is TGCGCCAGCAGCCCAGGACAGGGACCTTGGGATGAG.

For this clone: The observed sequence ends 3 residues before the CDR3 terminus, with the missing tail filled in from the germline J gene. V usage is TRBV30 and J usage is TRBJ1-1; D is possibly TRBD1 (5 bases). Trimming stripped 0 bases from V and 5 bases from J, with 22 bases between. The CDR3 extends over 17 amino acids. In germline, CDR1 is GTSNPN, CDR2 SVGIG (reference sequence). The sequenced part of the CDR3 DNA is TGTGCCTGGAGTGTACGTTCAGGGCCCCCTGAGGGGACTGAA. Its protein is CAWSVRSGPPEGTE. The entire CDR3 protein reads CAWSVRSGPPEGTEAFF.

About this clone itself: The CDR3 end is not reached by the read, which stops 3 residues before it; the germline J gene fills it in. J is TRBJ2-1 and V is TRBV20-1; 15 nucleotides line up with TRBD2. This CDR3 has 15 amino acids. With 6 bases clipped from V and 7 bases from J, the junction kept 7 bases outside the gene matches. Germline V gene data show CDR1 as DFQATT and CDR2 as SNEGSKA (reference sequence). The sequenced CDR3 bases are TGCAGTGCCCCCGGGACTAGCGGGGGGTGGAATGAG. Protein sequence: CSAPGTSGGWNE. The complete CDR3 reads CSAPGTSGGWNEQFF.